This T cell receptor (beta chain) derives from a study of cytomegalovirus exposure and HLA in healthy donors. Study-wide findings and caveats: Using the classifier, cytomegalovirus status was reportedly diagnosed with high specificity and sensitivity. More than 15,000 TCR beta sequences were associated with HLA alleles at 0.05 false discovery rate in a later analysis. Associated with cytomegalovirus, according to the listing, were 150 to 200 TCR beta chains.

A word on this clone: Its antigen is currently unknown.

In germline, CDR1 is SGHNT, CDR2 YENEEA. The CDR3 contains 15 residues. Losses at the gene ends were 1 base for V and 4 bases for J; bases not matched to a gene: 4. The PCR ran on 60 Vbeta and 13 Jbeta primers. Repertoires were generated with immunoSEQ multiplex PCR, while TCRdb's copy carries only in-frame clones and drops some. The sample includes more than 85,000 clones, about 70% of them seen just once. The TCR comes from a man aged 25 to 40 in good health and CMV-seronegative. The rearrangement joins TRBV11-3 to TRBJ2-7; 10 nucleotides align to TRBD2. Source material: PBMCs. The CDR3 here is CASSLGTSGKYEQYF. In nucleotides, the CDR3 is TGTGCCAGCAGCTTAGGAACTAGCGGGAAGTACGAGCAGTACTTC.